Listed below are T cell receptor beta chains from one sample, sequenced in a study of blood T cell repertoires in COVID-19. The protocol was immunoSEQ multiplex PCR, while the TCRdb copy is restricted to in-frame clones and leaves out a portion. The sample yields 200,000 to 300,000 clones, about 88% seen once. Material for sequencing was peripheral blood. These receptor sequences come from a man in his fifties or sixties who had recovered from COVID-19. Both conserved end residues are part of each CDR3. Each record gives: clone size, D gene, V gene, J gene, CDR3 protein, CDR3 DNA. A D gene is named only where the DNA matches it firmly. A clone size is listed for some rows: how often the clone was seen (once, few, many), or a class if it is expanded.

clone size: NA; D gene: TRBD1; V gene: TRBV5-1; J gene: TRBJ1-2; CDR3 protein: CASSLGGGGRGVGNYGYTF; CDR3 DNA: TGCGCCAGCAGCTTGGGCGGAGGGGGCCGCGGGGTGGGGAACTATGGCTACACCTTC
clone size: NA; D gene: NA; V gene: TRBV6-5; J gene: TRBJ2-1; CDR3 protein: CASFGTLNNNEQFF; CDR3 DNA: TGTGCCAGCTTTGGGACTCTAAACAACAATGAGCAGTTCTTC
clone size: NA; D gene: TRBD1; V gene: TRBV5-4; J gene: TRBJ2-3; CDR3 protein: CASSTPQGARDTQYF; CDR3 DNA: TGTGCCAGCAGCACCCCACAGGGGGCGCGCGATACGCAGTATTTT
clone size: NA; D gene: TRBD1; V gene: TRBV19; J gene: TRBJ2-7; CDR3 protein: CASSIRWTGVNEDEQYF; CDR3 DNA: TGTGCCAGTAGTATCAGGTGGACAGGGGTTAATGAAGACGAGCAGTACTTC
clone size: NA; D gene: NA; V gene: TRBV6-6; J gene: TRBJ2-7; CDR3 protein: CASSGQSGPYEQYF; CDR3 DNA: TGTGCCAGCAGTGGACAGTCCGGGCCCTACGAGCAGTACTTC
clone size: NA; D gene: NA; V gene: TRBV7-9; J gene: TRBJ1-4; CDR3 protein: CASSRRGATNEKLFF; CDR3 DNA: TGTGCCAGCAGCCGCCGGGGGGCAACTAATGAAAAACTGTTTTTT
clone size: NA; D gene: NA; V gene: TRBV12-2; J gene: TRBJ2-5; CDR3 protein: CASRLGSGRREGETQYF; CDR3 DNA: TGTGCAAGTCGCTTAGGGTCGGGGAGACGGGAGGGAGAGACCCAGTACTTC
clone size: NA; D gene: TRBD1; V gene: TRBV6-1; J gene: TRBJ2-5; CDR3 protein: CASSESGTVQPKFQETQYF; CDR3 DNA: TGTGCCAGCAGTGAGAGTGGGACAGTACAGCCTAAATTTCAAGAGACCCAGTACTTC
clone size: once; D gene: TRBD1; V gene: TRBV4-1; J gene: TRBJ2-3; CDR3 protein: CASSQDQGAEGDTQYF; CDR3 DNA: TGCGCCAGCAGCCAAGACCAGGGGGCGGAGGGGGATACGCAGTATTTT
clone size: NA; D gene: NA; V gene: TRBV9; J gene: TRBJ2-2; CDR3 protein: CASSVAQGSTGELFF; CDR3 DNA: TGTGCCAGCAGCGTAGCGCAGGGGAGCACCGGGGAGCTGTTTTTT
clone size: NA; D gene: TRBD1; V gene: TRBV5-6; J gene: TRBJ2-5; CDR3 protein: CASSPGQVRGETQYF; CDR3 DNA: TGTGCCAGCAGCCCGGGACAGGTCCGGGGGGAGACCCAGTACTTC
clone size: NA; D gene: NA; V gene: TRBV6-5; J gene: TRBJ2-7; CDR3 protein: CASSPIIYEQYF; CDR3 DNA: TGTGCCAGCAGTCCAATCATCTACGAGCAGTACTTC
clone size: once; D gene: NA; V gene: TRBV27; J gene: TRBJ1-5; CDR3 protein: CASSLIGQTNQPQHF; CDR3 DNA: TGTGCCAGCAGTTTAATCGGCCAGACAAATCAGCCCCAGCATTTT
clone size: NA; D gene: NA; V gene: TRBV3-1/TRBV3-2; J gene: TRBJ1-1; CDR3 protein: CASSSGFLNTEAFF; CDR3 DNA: TGTGCCAGCAGCTCAGGGTTCCTAAACACTGAAGCTTTCTTT
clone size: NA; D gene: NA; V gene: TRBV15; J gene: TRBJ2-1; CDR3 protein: CATSRATSSGEQFF; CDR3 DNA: TGTGCCACCAGCAGAGCCACTAGCAGCGGTGAGCAGTTCTTC
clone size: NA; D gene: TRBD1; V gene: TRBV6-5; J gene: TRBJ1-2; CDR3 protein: CASRDDRVGRGYTF; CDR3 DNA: TGTGCCAGCAGGGACGACAGGGTAGGACGAGGCTACACCTTC
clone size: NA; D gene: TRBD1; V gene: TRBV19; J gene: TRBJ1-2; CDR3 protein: CASSTGTVDYGYTF; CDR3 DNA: TGTGCCAGTAGTACGGGGACAGTCGACTATGGCTACACCTTC
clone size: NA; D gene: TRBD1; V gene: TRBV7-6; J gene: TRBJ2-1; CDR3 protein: CASSFDRGDFEQFF; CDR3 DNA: TGTGCCAGCAGCTTCGACAGGGGGGATTTTGAGCAGTTCTTC
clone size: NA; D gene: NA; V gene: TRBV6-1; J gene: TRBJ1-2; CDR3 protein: CASSEIGQSGYTF; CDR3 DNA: TGTGCCAGCAGTGAAATCGGACAGAGTGGCTACACCTTC
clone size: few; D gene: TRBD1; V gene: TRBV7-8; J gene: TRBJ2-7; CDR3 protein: CASSLRTGLYEQYF; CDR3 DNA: TGTGCCAGCAGCTTAAGGACAGGTCTTTACGAGCAGTACTTC
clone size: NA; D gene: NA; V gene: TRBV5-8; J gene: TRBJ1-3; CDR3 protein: CASRRPGSGNTIYF; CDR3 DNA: TGTGCCAGCAGACGGCCGGGCTCTGGAAACACCATATATTTT
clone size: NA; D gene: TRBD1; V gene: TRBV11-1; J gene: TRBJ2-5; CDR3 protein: CASSRDRGGETQYF; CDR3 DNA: TGTGCCAGCAGCCGGGACAGGGGAGGCGAGACCCAGTACTTC
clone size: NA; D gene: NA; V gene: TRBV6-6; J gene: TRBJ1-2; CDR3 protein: CASKQGGGVYGYTF; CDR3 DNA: TGTGCCAGTAAACAAGGGGGGGGCGTCTATGGCTACACCTTC
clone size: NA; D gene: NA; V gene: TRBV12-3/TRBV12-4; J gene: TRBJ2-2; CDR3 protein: CASSPLVPGELFF; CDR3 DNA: TGTGCCAGCAGCCCCCTAGTCCCCGGGGAGCTGTTTTTT
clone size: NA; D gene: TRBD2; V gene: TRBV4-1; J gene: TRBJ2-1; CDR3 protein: CASSQEYGGAYNEQFF; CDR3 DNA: TGCGCCAGCAGCCAAGAGTACGGGGGGGCCTACAATGAGCAGTTCTTC
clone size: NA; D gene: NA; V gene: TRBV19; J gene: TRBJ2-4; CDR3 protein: CASTKGGGLIQYF; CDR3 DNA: TGTGCCAGTACGAAGGGAGGGGGGCTCATTCAGTACTTC
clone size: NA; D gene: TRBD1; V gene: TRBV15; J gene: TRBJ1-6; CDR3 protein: CATSRQPGQHNSPLHF; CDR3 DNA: TGTGCCACCAGCAGACAACCGGGACAGCATAATTCACCCCTCCACTTT
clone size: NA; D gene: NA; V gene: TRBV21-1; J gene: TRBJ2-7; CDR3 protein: CASSTGLRGTYEQYF; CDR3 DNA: TGTGCCAGCAGCACTGGCCTCAGGGGTACCTACGAGCAGTACTTC
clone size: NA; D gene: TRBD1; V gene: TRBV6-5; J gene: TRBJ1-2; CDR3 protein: CASSTPGQLNYGYTF; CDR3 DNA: TGTGCCAGCAGTACCCCGGGACAGCTTAACTATGGCTACACCTTC
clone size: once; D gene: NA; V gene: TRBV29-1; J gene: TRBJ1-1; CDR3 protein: CSVDRYTEAFF; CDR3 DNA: TGCAGCGTTGACAGGTATACCGAAGCTTTCTTT
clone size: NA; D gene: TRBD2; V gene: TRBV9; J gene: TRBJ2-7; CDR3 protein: CASSGAGTREEQYF; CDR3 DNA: TGTGCCAGCAGCGGAGCGGGGACCCGAGAAGAGCAGTACTTC
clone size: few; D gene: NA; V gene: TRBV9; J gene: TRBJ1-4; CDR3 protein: CASTGGRGGEKLFF; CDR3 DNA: TGTGCCAGCACCGGCGGCAGGGGTGGTGAAAAACTGTTTTTT
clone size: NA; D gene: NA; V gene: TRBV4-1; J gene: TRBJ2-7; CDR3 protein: CASSQDVGAYEQYF; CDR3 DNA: TGCGCCAGCAGCCAAGATGTAGGGGCCTACGAGCAGTACTTC
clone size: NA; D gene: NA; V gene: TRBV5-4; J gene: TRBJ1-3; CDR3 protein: CASSQASSGNTIYF; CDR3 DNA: TGTGCCAGCAGCCAGGCAAGCTCTGGAAACACCATATATTTT
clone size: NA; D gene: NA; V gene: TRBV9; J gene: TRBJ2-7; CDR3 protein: CASSVAPVGAEDEQYF; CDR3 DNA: TGTGCCAGCAGCGTAGCCCCCGTAGGGGCAGAGGACGAGCAGTACTTC
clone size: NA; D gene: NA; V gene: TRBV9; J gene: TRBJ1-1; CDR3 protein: CASSPGGAGTEAFF; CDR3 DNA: TGTGCCAGCAGCCCGGGGGGGGCGGGCACTGAAGCTTTCTTT
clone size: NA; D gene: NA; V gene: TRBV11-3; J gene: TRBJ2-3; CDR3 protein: CASSLESLGLRTDTQYF; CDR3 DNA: TGTGCCAGCAGCTTAGAGTCGCTCGGGTTGCGAACAGATACGCAGTATTTT
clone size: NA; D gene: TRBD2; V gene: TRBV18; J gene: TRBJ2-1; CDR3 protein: CASSSTSGVSYNEQFF; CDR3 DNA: TGTGCCAGCTCATCGACTAGCGGGGTATCCTACAATGAGCAGTTCTTC
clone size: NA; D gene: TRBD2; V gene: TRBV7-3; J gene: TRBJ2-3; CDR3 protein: CASSLETGTSGSTDTQYF; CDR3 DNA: TGTGCCAGCAGCCTCGAAACCGGGACTAGCGGGAGCACAGATACGCAGTATTTT
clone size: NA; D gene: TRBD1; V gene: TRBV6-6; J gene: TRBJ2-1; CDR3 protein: CASSPTARGLYEQFF; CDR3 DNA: TGTGCCAGCAGCCCTACAGCCAGGGGGTTGTATGAGCAGTTCTTC
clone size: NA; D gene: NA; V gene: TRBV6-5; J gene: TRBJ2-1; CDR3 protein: CASSVTPYNEQFF; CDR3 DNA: TGTGCCAGCAGCGTGACTCCATACAATGAGCAGTTCTTC
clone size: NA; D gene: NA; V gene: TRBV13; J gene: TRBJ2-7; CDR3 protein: CASSLEEQGTSYEQYF; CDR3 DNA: TGTGCCAGCAGCTTAGAGGAGCAGGGAACCTCCTACGAGCAGTACTTC
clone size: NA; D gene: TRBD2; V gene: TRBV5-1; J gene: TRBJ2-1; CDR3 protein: CASSRRKDWTSGGRRHEQFF; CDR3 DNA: TGCGCCAGCAGCCGACGGAAAGATTGGACTAGCGGGGGGCGGAGGCATGAGCAGTTCTTC
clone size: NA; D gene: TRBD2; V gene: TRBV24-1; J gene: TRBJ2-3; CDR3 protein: CATSDSGGEGSTDTQYF; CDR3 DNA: TGTGCCACCAGTGATTCGGGGGGAGAAGGGAGCACAGATACGCAGTATTTT
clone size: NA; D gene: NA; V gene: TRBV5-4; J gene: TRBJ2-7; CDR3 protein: CASSWFRGTGEQYF; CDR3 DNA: TGTGCCAGCAGCTGGTTCCGGGGAACGGGCGAGCAGTACTTC
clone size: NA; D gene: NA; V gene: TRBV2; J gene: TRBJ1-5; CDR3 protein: CASRLDSSNQPQHF; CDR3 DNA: TGTGCCAGCAGACTGGACAGCAGCAATCAGCCCCAGCATTTT
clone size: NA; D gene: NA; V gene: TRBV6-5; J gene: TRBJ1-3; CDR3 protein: CASSYSNAGVDTIYF; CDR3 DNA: TGTGCCAGCAGTTACTCGAATGCAGGGGTGGACACCATATATTTT
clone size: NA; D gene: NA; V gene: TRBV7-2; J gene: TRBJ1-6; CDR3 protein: CASSLDSSYNSPLHF; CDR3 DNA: TGTGCCAGCAGCTTAGACAGCTCCTATAATTCACCCCTCCACTTT
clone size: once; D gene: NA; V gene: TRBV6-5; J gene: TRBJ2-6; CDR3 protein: CASSLTGNGANVLTF; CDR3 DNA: TGTGCCAGCAGTCTCACAGGTAATGGGGCCAACGTCCTGACTTTC
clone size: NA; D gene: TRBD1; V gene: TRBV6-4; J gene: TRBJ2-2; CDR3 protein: CASSNRQGTGELFF; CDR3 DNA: TGTGCCAGCAGTAACCGACAGGGGACCGGGGAGCTGTTTTTT
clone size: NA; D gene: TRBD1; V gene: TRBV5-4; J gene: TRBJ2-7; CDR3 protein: CASSPEGARRLYEQYF; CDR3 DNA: TGTGCCAGCAGCCCAGAGGGGGCTAGACGGCTCTACGAGCAGTACTTC
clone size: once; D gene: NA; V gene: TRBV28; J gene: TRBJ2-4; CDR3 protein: CASSLWQGKNIQYF; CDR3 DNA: TGTGCCAGCAGTTTATGGCAGGGTAAAAACATTCAGTACTTC
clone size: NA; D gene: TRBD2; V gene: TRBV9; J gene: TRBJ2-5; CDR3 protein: CASSVPGGHETQYF; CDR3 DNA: TGTGCCAGCAGCGTACCGGGGGGGCATGAGACCCAGTACTTC
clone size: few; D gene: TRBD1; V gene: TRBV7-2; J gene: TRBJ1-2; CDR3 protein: CASSLRVGQGHGYTF; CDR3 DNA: TGTGCCAGCAGCTTAAGAGTTGGACAGGGACACGGCTACACCTTC
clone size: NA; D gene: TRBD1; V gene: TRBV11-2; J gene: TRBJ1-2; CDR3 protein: CASSSEQWDRVEGYTF; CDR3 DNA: TGTGCCAGCAGCTCTGAGCAGTGGGACAGGGTCGAAGGCTACACCTTC
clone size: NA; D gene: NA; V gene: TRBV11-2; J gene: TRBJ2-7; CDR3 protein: CASSFSQDYEQYF; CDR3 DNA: TGTGCCAGCAGCTTCTCACAGGACTACGAGCAGTACTTC
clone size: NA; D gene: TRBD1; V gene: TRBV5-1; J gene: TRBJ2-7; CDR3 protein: CASSAGTGSPYEQYF; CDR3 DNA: TGCGCCAGCAGCGCAGGGACAGGGAGCCCCTACGAGCAGTACTTC
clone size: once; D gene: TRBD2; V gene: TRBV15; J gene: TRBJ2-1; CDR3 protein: CATSGPIGTTSSGGQFF; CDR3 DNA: TGTGCCACCAGCGGACCTATAGGGACTACCTCCTCCGGGGGGCAGTTCTTC